A single sample gave rise to the 15 T cell receptor beta chains below, sequenced in a study of OX40 agonist ivuxolimab in advanced cancers. The assay was immunoSEQ multiplex PCR, and TCRdb's table has in-frame clones only and misses some. The table has more than 15,000 clones, 78% seen once. The material was CD4+ or CD8+ T cells sorted from blood, obtained in a trial of the OX40 agonist ivuxolimab. Receptors were obtained from an adult with an advanced solid tumor such as melanoma, head and neck, liver or kidney cancer.

The rearrangement joins TRBV7-8 to TRBJ2-7; the D call may be TRBD1 or TRBD2 (7 bases each). CDR1 and CDR2 from the germline V gene are SGHVS and FQNEAQ. The ends were cut back, 1 base at V and 4 bases at J, with 11 bases in the middle. The length of the CDR3 is 14 residues. This CDR3 reads CASSLGQGGYEQYF. The CDR3 region has the DNA TGTGCCAGCAGCTTAGGACAGGGAGGGTACGAGCAGTACTTC. The variable domain in full, with the rest retrieved from reference TRBV7-8 and TRBJ2-7, is GAGVSQSPRYKVAKRGQDVALRCDPISGHVSLFWYQQALGQGPEFLTYFQNEAQLDKSGLPSDRFFAERPEGSVSTLKIQRTQQEDSAVYLCASSLGQGGYEQYFGPGTRLTVT.

The chain employs TRBV5-4 and TRBJ1-2; no reliable D call. This CDR3 is 14 amino acids long. V lost 0 bases, J lost 9 bases, and 15 bases lay in between. CDR1 is SGHNT and CDR2 is YYREEE in the germline V gene (reference sequence). This chain's CDR3 is CASSLGGNDMRYTF. CDR3 DNA: TGTGCCAGCAGCTTGGGAGGGAATGACATGCGCTACACCTTC.

The chain couples TRBV7-9 to TRBJ1-2, with 7 bases matching TRBD1. This CDR3 has 13 residues. Germline loops: CDR1 SEHNR, CDR2 FQNEAQ (reference sequence). The V segment lost 6 bases and the J segment 4 bases; nucleotides outside the gene matches: 5. CDR3: CASRFRDSYGYTF. CDR3 sequence (DNA): TGTGCCAGCAGGTTCCGGGACAGCTATGGCTACACCTTC.

This sequence joins TRBV19 and TRBJ1-5; D ambiguous. Trimming cost V 10 bases and J 0 bases, with 16 bases left between them. This CDR3 comprises 15 residues. Germline V gene sequence: CDR1 LNHDA, CDR2 SQIVND (reference sequence). DNA of the CDR3: TGTGCCACCAGTACTCGGGGATATAGCAATCAGCCCCAGCATTTT. Translation gives CATSTRGYSNQPQHF. The whole variable domain, filled in from reference TRBV19 and TRBJ1-5, reads DGGITQSPKYLFRKEGQNVTLSCEQNLNHDAMYWYRQDPGQGLRLIYYSQIVNDFQKGDIAEGYSVSREKKESFPLTVTSAQKNPTAFYLCATSTRGYSNQPQHFGDGTRLSIL.

This clone was counted a few times. The V gene is TRBV7-2, the J gene TRBJ2-7, with D possibly matching TRBD1 (6 bases). Germline V gene sequence: CDR1 SGHTA, CDR2 FQGNSA. Trimming stripped 5 bases from V and 3 bases from J, with 17 bases between. This CDR3 contains 15 residues. CDR3 coding DNA: TGTGCCAGCAGCGTCATACAGGGTCCCGTCTACGAGCAGTACTTC. Translated: CASSVIQGPVYEQYF. The full variable domain, its missing parts supplied by reference TRBV7-2 and TRBJ2-7, is GAGVSQSPSNKVTEKGKDVELRCDPISGHTALYWYRQSLGQGLEFLIYFQGNSAPDKSGLPSDRFSAERTGGSVSTLTIQRTQQEDSAVYLCASSVIQGPVYEQYFGPGTRLTVT.

This clone was recorded only once. This chain links TRBV28 with TRBJ2-7, with unresolved D. Trimming shortened V by 2 bases and J by 5 bases, and 16 bases separated the two germline ends. This CDR3 contains 15 residues. CDR1 is MDHEN, CDR2 SYDVKM, per germline. Here the CDR3 DNA reads TGTGCCAGCAGTTTACAAACAGCTGACTCGGACGAGCAGTACTTC. It specifies CASSLQTADSDEQYF.

The V and J genes are TRBV18 and TRBJ1-2; D might be TRBD1 (6 bases). Trimming shortened V by 6 bases and J by 6 bases, and 17 bases separated the two germline ends. This CDR3 is built from 14 residues. The germline V gene has CDR1 KGHSH and CDR2 LQKENI. The chain's CDR3 is CASSQGGARHGYTF. The CDR3 DNA is TGTGCCAGCTCCCAAGGGGGGGCGCGTCATGGCTACACCTTC.

The rearrangement joins TRBV9 to TRBJ1-5, with a tentative D call TRBD1 (6 bases). Per germline, CDR1 SGDLS and CDR2 YYNGEE. V was cut by 4 bases and J by 0 bases, with 17 bases left in between. This CDR3 has 17 amino acids. The CDR3 spells CASSPTGGHHSNQPQHF. Written as DNA, the CDR3 is TGTGCCAGCAGCCCGACCGGGGGACATCATAGCAATCAGCCCCAGCATTTT.

The chain uses TRBV7-9 and TRBJ2-3; TRBD2 matches 9 bases. With 5 bases clipped from V and 11 bases from J, the junction kept 11 bases outside the gene matches. Germline V gene data show CDR1 as SEHNR and CDR2 as FQNEAQ (reference sequence). This CDR3 is 14 amino acids long. In nucleotides, the CDR3 is TGTGCCAGCAGCCCCTGGAGCGAGCGGGGGGAGCAGTATTTT. Its protein product is CASSPWSERGEQYF. Using reference TRBV7-9 and TRBJ2-3 for the parts outside the CDR3, the full variable domain is DTGVSQNPRHKITKRGQNVTFRCDPISEHNRLYWYRQTLGQGPEFLTYFQNEAQLEKSRLLSDRFSAERPKGSFSTLEIQRTEQGDSAMYLCASSPWSERGEQYFGPGTRLTVL.

The V gene is TRBV30, the J gene TRBJ2-7; 10 bases are shared with TRBD1. This CDR3 comprises 14 residues. Germline CDR1 is GTSNPN and CDR2 is SVGIG (reference sequence). J was trimmed by 5 bases and V by 3 bases; bases with no gene match: 7. In nucleotides, the CDR3 is TGTGCCTGGAGCGCCGGGACAGGGGTTGACGAGCAGTACTTC. It yields the protein CAWSAGTGVDEQYF.

The CDR3 sequence is CASSLSIWKNNQPQHF. The CDR3 DNA is TGTGCCAGCAGCTTGTCGATCTGGAAGAACAATCAGCCCCAGCATTTT. The J gene is TRBJ1-5, the V gene TRBV5-8; D is unresolved. This CDR3 spans 16 amino acids. Germline-derived CDR1 and CDR2 are SGHTS and YDEGEE. Deletions cut 1 base from V and 3 bases from J, with 14 bases between.

The genes are TRBV28 and TRBJ1-1; D is unresolved. The CDR3 sequence is 14 residues long. With 5 bases removed from V and 1 base from J, the gap between germline ends came to 11 bases. The germline V gene encodes CDR1 MDHEN and CDR2 SYDVKM. Here the CDR3 DNA reads TGTGCCAGCAGTCCCCATTTCACGAACACTGAAGCTTTCTTT. Its protein product is CASSPHFTNTEAFF.

The chain has TRBV6-6 and TRBJ1-1, with 8 positions matching TRBD1. The V segment lost 3 bases and the J segment 4 bases; nucleotides outside the gene matches: 7. The germline gives CDR1 MNHNY, CDR2 SVGAGI (reference sequence). The CDR3 spans 15 residues. Written as DNA, the CDR3 is TGTGCCAGCAGTTATTCAGGGGGCGAGGGCACTGAAGCTTTCTTT. Translating gives CASSYSGGEGTEAFF.

V is TRBV7-9 and J is TRBJ2-3, with 10 positions matching TRBD2. V trimming: 3 bases; J trimming: 0 bases; junction bases outside the gene matches: 3. Germline loops: CDR1 SEHNR, CDR2 FQNEAQ (reference sequence). The CDR3 has 16 residues. The chain's CDR3 is CASSLTSGHSTDTQYF. The CDR3 coding sequence is TGTGCCAGCAGCTTGACTAGCGGGCATAGCACAGATACGCAGTATTTT.

This clone came up a few times. The rearrangement joins TRBV6-5 to TRBJ1-1; unclear D gene. CDR1 is MNHEY and CDR2 is SVGAGI in the germline V gene. Trimming took 6 bases from V and 3 from J, leaving 11 bases between them. The CDR3 loop spans 13 amino acids. CDR3 sequence (DNA): TGTGCCAGCAGGGACGCCTGGGACACTGAAGCTTTCTTT. Protein: CASRDAWDTEAFF.